This T cell receptor beta chain stems from a study of OX40 agonist ivuxolimab in advanced cancers. Study results and caveats: Both CD4+ and CD8+ T cell populations in blood had undergone clonal expansion by week 6 at 0.1 to 3.0 mg/kg.

With 1 base removed from V and 8 bases from J, the gap between germline ends came to 12 bases. CDR3 length: 14 amino acids. The germline gives CDR1 MNHNY, CDR2 SVGAGI (reference sequence). The assay was immunoSEQ multiplex PCR, and TCRdb's table has in-frame clones only and misses some. The repertoire holds around 85,000 clones, with roughly nine tenths as singletons. Remarks on this clone: Its antigen remains unknown.

This clonotype was obtained from an adult with an advanced solid tumor such as melanoma, head and neck, liver or kidney cancer. The material sequenced was CD4+ or CD8+ T cells sorted from blood, taken in a trial of the OX40 agonist ivuxolimab. This chain links TRBV6-6 with TRBJ2-1; tentative D call: TRBD2 (6 bases). The CDR3, as DNA: TGTGCCAGCAGTTACTGGGTCTCGGGGGATGAGCAGTTCTTC. The encoded protein is CASSYWVSGDEQFF.